Listed below are T cell receptor beta chains from one sample, sequenced in a study of blood T cell repertoires in COVID-19. Some clones are missing from TCRdb's copy, which holds only in-frame ones; the method was immunoSEQ multiplex PCR. The table lists a few hundred thousand clones, 84% of them singletons. The sequencing sample was made of peripheral blood. Receptors originate from a woman at least 80 years old with COVID-19, enrolled during active disease. CDR3s include the opening cysteine and the closing phenylalanine or tryptophan. Each record gives: clone size, D gene, J gene, V gene, CDR3 DNA, CDR3 protein. A D gene is named only where the DNA matches it firmly. Part of the rows lack a size; the others show once, few, many or a class for expanded clones.

>few|NA|TRBJ1-2|TRBV28
TGTGCCAGCAGTTTATGGACGGGAGTCAACTATGGCTACACCTTC
CASSLWTGVNYGYTF
>NA|TRBD2|TRBJ2-5|TRBV7-9
TGTGCCAGCAGCTCAACTAGCGGGGGGGCAGGAGGAGAGACCCAGTACTTC
CASSSTSGGAGGETQYF
>NA|TRBD1|TRBJ2-2|TRBV5-4
TGTGCCACCACCCCCGGACAGGGCTTCAACACCGGGGAGCTGTTTTTT
CATTPGQGFNTGELFF
>NA|NA|TRBJ2-2|TRBV19
TGTGCCAGTAGGACCCTTATGGCGGGCGGCACCGGGGAGCTGTTTTTT
CASRTLMAGGTGELFF
>NA|NA|TRBJ2-6|TRBV6-6
TGTGCCAGCAGGTCCGGGAGTACTGGGGCCAACGTCCTGACTTTC
CASRSGSTGANVLTF
>NA|TRBD2|TRBJ2-7|TRBV3-1/TRBV3-2
TGTGCCAGCAGCCATACTAGCGGGGATTACAGGCAGTACTTC
CASSHTSGDYRQYF
>once|NA|TRBJ2-4|TRBV30
TGTGCCTGGGCCGGGACTCCGAAAAACATTCAGTACTTC
CAWAGTPKNIQYF
>few|TRBD1|TRBJ1-1|TRBV2
TGTGCCAGCACCGGGACAGCTATCACTGAAGCTTTCTTT
CASTGTAITEAFF
>NA|NA|TRBJ1-2|TRBV4-2
TGTGCCAGCAGCCCCGCGGTGGGCGGGGGCTTTAGTAGCGGCTACACCTTC
CASSPAVGGGFSSGYTF
>once|TRBD1|TRBJ1-2|TRBV19
TGTGCCAGTAGTAAGGACAGGGGATCCTATGGCTACACCTTC
CASSKDRGSYGYTF
>once|NA|TRBJ2-2|TRBV3-1/TRBV3-2
TGTGCCAGCAGCCAAGCGCCAGGGAACACCGGGGAGCTGTTTTTT
CASSQAPGNTGELFF
>NA|TRBD1|TRBJ2-2|TRBV18
TGTGCCAGCTCACCTTTACAGGGGATGAACACCGGGGAGCTGTTTTTT
CASSPLQGMNTGELFF
>NA|NA|TRBJ1-2|TRBV29-1
TGCAGCGCATACAGGGTAGAAGGCTACACCTTC
CSAYRVEGYTF
>NA|NA|TRBJ1-1|TRBV7-3
TGTGCCAGCAGCTCGAATCTGGGGGGGAAAAACACTGAAGCTTTCTTT
CASSSNLGGKNTEAFF
>NA|NA|TRBJ1-1|TRBV5-8
TGTGCCAGCAGCCCCACCAAGGGGGTCGGAGCTTTCTTT
CASSPTKGVGAFF
>NA|NA|TRBJ1-1|TRBV28
TGTGCCAGCAGTTTAATGAGGATGAACACTGAAGCTTTCTTT
CASSLMRMNTEAFF
>NA|TRBD1|TRBJ1-5|TRBV28
TGTGCCAGCAGTTCCGCGCTGAGGGGACAGACACAGCCCCAGCATTTT
CASSSALRGQTQPQHF
>once|NA|TRBJ2-1|TRBV7-2
TGTGCCAGCAGCTTCCTAGTAAATGAGCAGTTCTTC
CASSFLVNEQFF
>NA|TRBD1|TRBJ1-6|TRBV18
TGTGCCAGCTCAACCGGGACAGGGAATAATTCACCCCTCCACTTT
CASSTGTGNNSPLHF
>NA|NA|TRBJ1-5|TRBV4-2
TGTGCCAGCAGCCAAGGCGGGGCGAACAATCAGCCCCAGCATTTT
CASSQGGANNQPQHF
>NA|NA|TRBJ1-3|TRBV7-2
TGTGCCAGCAGCCCCGGGGGAAACACCATATATTTT
CASSPGGNTIYF
>NA|TRBD1|TRBJ1-2|TRBV4-2
TGTGCCAGCAGCCAAGATGGGGACAGCTACTATGGCTACACCTTC
CASSQDGDSYYGYTF
>NA|NA|TRBJ2-2|TRBV19
TGTGCCAGTAGTATAGGGCAGACACGGACCGGGGAGCTGTTTTTT
CASSIGQTRTGELFF
>NA|TRBD2|TRBJ2-2|TRBV5-1
TGCGCCAGCAGAGCGGGGGGGCTAATCGGGGAGCTGTTTTTT
CASRAGGLIGELFF
>once|NA|TRBJ1-1|TRBV5-1
TGCGCCAGCAGCCGCGACAGGTCTGAAGCTTTCTTT
CASSRDRSEAFF
>NA|TRBD1|TRBJ2-5|TRBV11-3
TGTGCCAGCAGCTTGGGACAGGGTGGCGAAGAGACCCAGTACTTC
CASSLGQGGEETQYF
>NA|NA|TRBJ1-1|TRBV6-5
TGTGCCAGCAGCTTAATACTTGGCACTGAAGCTTTCTTT
CASSLILGTEAFF
>NA|NA|TRBJ1-4|TRBV14
TGTGCCAGCAGCCAACCAGGGCTAGGGGAAAAACTGTTTTTT
CASSQPGLGEKLFF
>NA|TRBD1|TRBJ2-2|TRBV24-1
TGTGCCACCAGTGATCGACAGGGGGGGGCGGTCACCGGGGAGCTGTTTTTT
CATSDRQGGAVTGELFF
>few|NA|TRBJ1-1|TRBV5-1
TGCGCCAGCAGCCAGGGGACCCTGGGGACTGAAGCTTTCTTT
CASSQGTLGTEAFF
>NA|NA|TRBJ1-1|TRBV10-1
TGCGCCAGCAGCCTAGGAGGTAACACTGAAGCTTTCTTT
CASSLGGNTEAFF
>NA|TRBD1|TRBJ1-1|TRBV2
TGTGCCAGCAGTCAACCCGGGACAGGGGTCGAGAACACTGAAGCTTTCTTT
CASSQPGTGVENTEAFF
>NA|NA|TRBJ1-2|TRBV28
TGTGCCACCAGGACAAACTATGGCTACACCTTC
CATRTNYGYTF
>NA|TRBD1|TRBJ1-6|TRBV2
TGTGCCAGCAGCCTTGACAGGGCAGGGTCACCCCTCCACTTT
CASSLDRAGSPLHF
>NA|NA|TRBJ1-1|TRBV3-1/TRBV3-2
TGTGCCAGCAGCCAAGAAGGGAAGCGGACTTTCTTT
CASSQEGKRTFF
>NA|TRBD2|TRBJ2-3|TRBV6-2/TRBV6-3
TGTGCCAGCAGTTACTCTTCGGGACTAGAAGGGCCAGATACGCAGTATTTT
CASSYSSGLEGPDTQYF
>NA|NA|TRBJ1-2|TRBV6-4
TGTGCCAGCAGCGGACAGAGAGGCTATGGCTACACCTTC
CASSGQRGYGYTF
>NA|NA|TRBJ1-6|TRBV2
TGTGCCAGCAGTCAAGCATCGCTCGGTGCCTATAATTCACCCCTCCACTTT
CASSQASLGAYNSPLHF
>NA|TRBD1|TRBJ1-5|TRBV2
TGTGCCAGCAGTGGGTCGGGACAGAATCAGCCCCAGCATTTT
CASSGSGQNQPQHF
>NA|TRBD1|TRBJ2-1|TRBV9
TGTGCCAGCAGCCCGGGGGCCGGGACAGGAGTCAATGAGCAGTTCTTC
CASSPGAGTGVNEQFF
>NA|NA|TRBJ2-1|TRBV6-5
TGTGCCAGCAGCGCCGACTTTTCCTACAATGAGCAGTTCTTC
CASSADFSYNEQFF
>NA|NA|TRBJ1-3|TRBV5-5
TGTGCCAGCAGCGCAGGGGTCCCTCCCGGAAACACCATATATTTT
CASSAGVPPGNTIYF
>few|TRBD1|TRBJ1-6|TRBV7-8
TGTGCCAGCAGCTTAAAGGAGGACAGGATTTCACCCCTCCACTTT
CASSLKEDRISPLHF
>NA|TRBD1|TRBJ2-1|TRBV2
TGTGCCAGCAACCGACAGGGATACAATGAGCAGTTCTTC
CASNRQGYNEQFF
>NA|TRBD2|TRBJ2-6|TRBV7-9
TGTGCCAGCAGCTTAGGGACTAGCGGGGTGTCTGGGGCCAACGTCCTGACTTTC
CASSLGTSGVSGANVLTF
>NA|NA|TRBJ1-1|TRBV3-1/TRBV3-2
TGTGCCAGCAGCCACGGGGGGAACACTGAAGCTTTCTTT
CASSHGGNTEAFF
>NA|NA|TRBJ2-3|TRBV5-1
TGCGCCAGCAGCTTGAGGGCGGGGTCTAGCACAGATACGCAGTATTTT
CASSLRAGSSTDTQYF
>NA|NA|TRBJ1-5|TRBV4-1
TGCGCCAGCAGCTCAACCCGGACAGTGGATCAGCCCCAGCATTTT
CASSSTRTVDQPQHF
>NA|TRBD1|TRBJ1-5|TRBV19
TGTGCCAGTAGGTATGACAGGGGGCCTAGCAATCAGCCCCAGCATTTT
CASRYDRGPSNQPQHF
>NA|TRBD2|TRBJ2-2|TRBV6-6
TGTGCCAGCAGTTGGAGCGGGGGCCCGAACACCGGGGAGCTGTTTTTT
CASSWSGGPNTGELFF
>NA|NA|TRBJ1-5|TRBV19
TGTGCCAGTAGTTTGACTGAGAGTTATAGCAATCAGCCCCAGCATTTT
CASSLTESYSNQPQHF
>NA|NA|TRBJ1-5|TRBV7-9
TGTGCCAGCAGCTTAAGCAGCAATCAGCCCCAGCATTTT
CASSLSSNQPQHF
>few|TRBD1|TRBJ1-4|TRBV3-1/TRBV3-2
TGTGCCAGCAGCCAAAGGGACAGCGGTGTACGGGAAAAACTGTTTTTT
CASSQRDSGVREKLFF